The sequence of this T cell receptor (beta chain) was determined in a study of OX40 agonist ivuxolimab in advanced cancers. About the full investigation: Ivuxolimab was an agonistic, fully human IgG2 monoclonal antibody directed against OX40 (CD134), a costimulatory receptor. In the dose-escalation cohort, roughly 80% of patients were male, and the mean age was approximately 60 years, with a range of about 23 to 90. The paper describes the monotherapy dose-escalation part (N of about 54 patients) of the phase I trial of ivuxolimab. Intravenous ivuxolimab was administered to patients every 2 weeks at six dose levels: 0.01, 0.1, 0.3, 1.5, 3 and 10 mg/kg. Peripheral TCRbeta sequencing aimed to test whether ivuxolimab altered TCR sequence diversity and caused clonal T-cell expansion. Of the roughly 54 dose-escalation patients, hepatocellular carcinoma was present in approximately 20, melanoma in around 15, renal cell carcinoma in 9 and head and neck cancer in 9. Prior anti-PD-1, anti-PD-L1 or anti-CTLA-4 therapy was permitted, and checkpoint inhibitors had been received by about 44% of dose-escalation patients. Partial responses occurred in three dose-escalation patients, of whom one had hepatocellular carcinoma and two had cutaneous melanoma. Overall study outcomes, separate from this receptor: Low levels of normalized T-cell clonal expansion were also seen in some patients who did not respond. Clonal expansion of both CD4+ and CD8+ blood T cells was observed from baseline to week 6 at doses 0.1 to 3.0 mg/kg. Partial responders in the 0.1-3.0 mg/kg groups had among the lowest normalized peripheral clonal expansion, especially among CD8+ T cells. The antigen specificity of the peripheral T cells that underwent clonal expansion was not determined. On average, CD8+ T cells showed more expanded clones than CD4+ T cells after ivuxolimab.

By sample share, this clone is medium-sized (0.01 to 0.1%). The antigen this receptor binds is unknown. No much larger clone is present one base from it, and per-base qualities are unavailable. The sample has other DNA sequences that encode this CDR3 too. To sequence the TCRbeta CDR3 region, genomic DNA was isolated from the sorted cells. The immunoSEQ Assay was used to sequence the TCRbeta CDR3 regions. This immuneACCESS table, as held by TCRdb, lists in-frame sequences with V and J called but not all clones. Of the missing ones, under half trace to an unresolved V gene in checked studies; the others have no known cause. This sample gives 45,000 to 50,000 clones in total; 89% of them show up just once. The ten largest clones capture 12% of the sample. According to the germline V gene, CDR1 reads SGHDT and CDR2 reads YYEEEE. Including cysteine and phenylalanine, the CDR3 has 16 amino acids. The CDR3 DNA has 48 bases and is translated from base 1. The V end loses 0 bases and the J end loses 3 bases, and a stretch of 16 bases separates them.

The trial excluded patients who had a history of autoimmune disease or who were on systemic immunosuppression. Peripheral blood for TCR sequencing was collected from all dose cohorts at baseline, on cycle 4 day 1, and on cycle 7 day 1. The samples were taken from a phase I, first-in-human, multicenter, open-label dose-escalation trial of ivuxolimab. Adults with locally advanced or metastatic head and neck squamous cell, hepatocellular, melanoma or renal cell carcinoma were enrolled in the trial. CD4+ and CD8+ T cells were sorted separately from peripheral blood before TCR sequencing. The chain is made from TRBV5-6 and TRBJ2-7; the D gene cannot be resolved reliably. The sequences come from CD4+ or CD8+ T cells sorted from blood, collected in a trial of the OX40 agonist ivuxolimab. This clonotype originated in an adult with an advanced solid tumor such as melanoma, head and neck, liver or kidney cancer. The CDR3 amino acid sequence is: CASSLASGRLNYEQYF. The DNA sequence is as follows: TGTGCCAGCAGCTTGGCCTCCGGCAGACTCAACTACGAGCAGTACTTC.